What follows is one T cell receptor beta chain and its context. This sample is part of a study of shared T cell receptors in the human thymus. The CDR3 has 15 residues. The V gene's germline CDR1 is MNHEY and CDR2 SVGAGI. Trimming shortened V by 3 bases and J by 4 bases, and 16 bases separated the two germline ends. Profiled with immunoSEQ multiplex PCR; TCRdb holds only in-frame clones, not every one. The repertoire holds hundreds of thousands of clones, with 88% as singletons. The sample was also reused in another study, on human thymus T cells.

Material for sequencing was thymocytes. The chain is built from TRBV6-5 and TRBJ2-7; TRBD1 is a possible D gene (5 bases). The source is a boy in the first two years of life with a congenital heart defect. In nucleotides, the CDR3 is TGTGCCAGCAGTTATCATCAACAGGTTCCATACGAGCAGTACTTC. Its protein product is CASSYHQQVPYEQYF.